These 17 T cell receptor beta chains share one sample of origin, sequenced in a study of B cell selection in AIRE deficiency. Sequenced by immunoSEQ multiplex PCR; TCRdb stores in-frame clones only, minus some. The repertoire holds over 20,000 clones, with approximately 91% as singletons. The regulatory T cell sort gate was CD4+CD25hiCD127low/negative. The specimen sequenced was CD4+CD25+ Tregs sorted from PBMCs. All receptors come from a human donor in good health.

This clone occurred once. This chain connects TRBV5-5 to TRBJ1-2; 11 nucleotides match TRBD1. V lost 3 bases and J lost 4; bases outside the gene matches: 2. Germline V CDR1 and CDR2: SGHKS, YYEKEE (reference sequence). This CDR3 has 14 amino acids. The CDR3 reads CASSWGQGGYGYTF. The CDR3 coding sequence is TGTGCCAGCAGCTGGGGACAGGGGGGCTATGGCTACACCTTC.

V gene TRBV5-1 combines with J gene TRBJ2-7; weak D call: TRBD2 (5 bases). The V end was cut by 3 bases, the J end by 4 bases, with 11 bases between. CDR1 SGHRS and CDR2 YFSETQ come from the germline V gene. This CDR3 region has 13 residues. The CDR3 nucleotides are TGCGCCAGCAGCTCTGGCCGGGGTTACGAGCAGTACTTC. Translating it yields CASSSGRGYEQYF.

This chain uses TRBV7-2 with TRBJ1-5, with D uncertain. Trimming stripped 5 bases from V and 13 bases from J, with 18 bases between. Germline-derived CDR1 and CDR2 are SGHTA and FQGNSA. The CDR3 spans 13 residues. CDR3 sequence: CASSLSFGLTQHF. The CDR3 nucleotides are TGTGCCAGCAGCCTCTCTTTCGGGCTAACACAGCATTTT.

The genes are TRBV7-9 and TRBJ2-7, with D unclear. Germline V gene lookup returns CDR1 SEHNR and CDR2 FQNEAQ (reference sequence). The CDR3 runs 16 residues. V was trimmed by 3 bases and J by 0 bases, leaving 15 bases between them. The CDR3 DNA sequence: TGTGCCAGCAGCTTCCCCCCGACCTCGAACTCCTACGAGCAGTACTTC. Amino acid sequence: CASSFPPTSNSYEQYF.

The rearrangement joins TRBV19 to TRBJ1-1, with unresolved D. Looked up from germline, CDR1 is LNHDA and CDR2 is SQIVND (reference sequence). Between the trimmed V and J ends, which lost 2 bases and 1 base, there was a span of 5 bases. The CDR3 totals 13 residues. CDR3 loop: CASSISGNTEAFF. In DNA, the CDR3 is TGTGCCAGTAGTATATCTGGGAACACTGAAGCTTTCTTT.

The chain employs TRBV10-3 and TRBJ1-2; 9 bases agree with TRBD1. Germline CDR1 reads ENHRY; CDR2 reads SYGVKD. This CDR3 is built from 14 residues. V trimming: 5 bases; J trimming: 4 bases; junction bases outside the gene matches: 5. Written as DNA, the CDR3 is TGTGCCATCAGTCTGGGACAGGGAAGCTATGGCTACACCTTC. This encodes CAISLGQGSYGYTF.

V and J are TRBV11-3 and TRBJ2-1; 9 bases match TRBD1. Germline CDR1 reads SGHNT; CDR2 reads YENEEA. V lost 5 bases and J lost 16; bases outside the gene matches: 9. This CDR3 comprises 12 residues. DNA of the CDR3: TGTGCCAGCAGCACTTCCGGGACAGGGATCTTCTTC. This encodes CASSTSGTGIFF.

This chain uses TRBV11-2 with TRBJ1-4; D is perhaps TRBD1 (6 bases). Trimming shortened V by 4 bases and J by 11 bases, and 14 bases separated the two germline ends. In germline, CDR1 is SGHAT, CDR2 FQNNGV. The CDR3 has 13 amino acids. The DNA for the CDR3 is TGTGCCAGCAGCTGGGGCAGGGGATTGAAACTGTTTTTT. This codes for CASSWGRGLKLFF.

The rearrangement uses TRBV9 and TRBJ2-2, with 8 bases that match TRBD2. In germline, CDR1 is SGDLS, CDR2 YYNGEE. The CDR3 spans 16 residues. V was clipped by 0 bases and J by 3 bases; unmatched bases: 4. The CDR3 loop reads CASSVGERGHTGELFF. The CDR3 nucleotides read TGTGCCAGCAGCGTAGGAGAGCGGGGGCACACCGGGGAGCTGTTTTTT.

The chain employs TRBV10-3 and TRBJ1-2, with TRBD1 as a possible D gene (5 bases). The CDR3 consists of 14 residues. V was pared by 3 bases and J by 8 bases, with 16 bases between. Germline loops: CDR1 ENHRY, CDR2 SYGVKD. CDR3 amino acids: CAISDSRRGEGYTF. The CDR3 DNA sequence: TGTGCCATCAGTGACTCGCGTAGGGGAGAAGGCTACACCTTC.

The chain joins TRBV6-1 to TRBJ1-3, with unresolved D. This CDR3 spans 14 amino acids. Germline values: CDR1 MNHNS, CDR2 SASEGT. Trimming removed 2 bases at V and 8 bases at J, with 13 bases between. CDR3 sequence (DNA): TGTGCCAGCAGTGAATCCCGGCAGTGGGACACCATATATTTT. It encodes CASSESRQWDTIYF.

The chain recombines TRBV11-2 with TRBJ2-3; TRBD2 agrees at 13 bases. Germline loops: CDR1 SGHAT, CDR2 FQNNGV. CDR3 length equals 16 residues. The V and J ends lost 5 bases and 5 bases, in that order; junction bases with no gene match: 7. The CDR3: CASSPLAGGPRDTQYF. DNA of the CDR3: TGTGCCAGCAGCCCACTAGCGGGGGGGCCTAGAGATACGCAGTATTTT.

The chain has TRBV14 and TRBJ2-7; possibly TRBD2 for D (6 bases). Trimming cost V 1 base and J 3 bases, with 22 bases left between them. CDR3 length: 18 residues. Looked up from germline, CDR1 is SGHDN and CDR2 is FVKESK. The CDR3 coding sequence is TGTGCCAGCAGCCAAGGAGGTCTGTTACGGACTACCTACTACGAGCAGTACTTC. Protein product: CASSQGGLLRTTYYEQYF.

In this sample, this clone turned up once. V gene TRBV7-9 combines with J gene TRBJ2-1, with D maybe TRBD1 (6 bases). The V end lost 2 bases, the J end lost 4 bases, and 12 bases lay between the germline ends. This CDR3 comprises 15 residues. Per the germline V gene, CDR1 is SEHNR and CDR2 is FQNEAQ (reference sequence). CDR3 region: CASSLRRGRYNEQFF. Here the CDR3 DNA reads TGTGCCAGCAGCTTACGCAGGGGCCGGTACAATGAGCAGTTCTTC.

The chain uses TRBV10-3 and TRBJ1-5, with 7 positions matching TRBD1. The CDR3 contains 14 residues. V trimming: 11 bases; J trimming: 4 bases; junction bases outside the gene matches: 11. The germline V gene encodes CDR1 ENHRY and CDR2 SYGVKD. CDR3 residues: CASRGAGMNQPQHF. CDR3 bases: TGTGCCTCCAGGGGGGCAGGGATGAATCAGCCCCAGCATTTT.

This clone was counted once. The chain joins TRBV6-5 to TRBJ1-1; D remains ambiguous. V was shortened by 6 bases and J by 2 bases, with 13 bases between the two germline ends. Germline CDR1 MNHEY, CDR2 SVGAGI. This CDR3 region has 14 residues. The CDR3 region is CASSNRALNTEAFF. CDR3 DNA: TGTGCCAGCAGCAACCGGGCCCTTAACACTGAAGCTTTCTTT.

V gene TRBV10-3 combines with J gene TRBJ2-1, with 8 bases aligning to TRBD2. The junction had 2 bases not matched to a gene; V was cut back by 3 bases and J by 7 bases. This CDR3 has 13 amino acids. Germline values: CDR1 ENHRY, CDR2 SYGVKD. The CDR3 sequence: CAISEVAGNEQFF. DNA for the CDR3: TGTGCCATCAGTGAAGTAGCGGGAAATGAGCAGTTCTTC.